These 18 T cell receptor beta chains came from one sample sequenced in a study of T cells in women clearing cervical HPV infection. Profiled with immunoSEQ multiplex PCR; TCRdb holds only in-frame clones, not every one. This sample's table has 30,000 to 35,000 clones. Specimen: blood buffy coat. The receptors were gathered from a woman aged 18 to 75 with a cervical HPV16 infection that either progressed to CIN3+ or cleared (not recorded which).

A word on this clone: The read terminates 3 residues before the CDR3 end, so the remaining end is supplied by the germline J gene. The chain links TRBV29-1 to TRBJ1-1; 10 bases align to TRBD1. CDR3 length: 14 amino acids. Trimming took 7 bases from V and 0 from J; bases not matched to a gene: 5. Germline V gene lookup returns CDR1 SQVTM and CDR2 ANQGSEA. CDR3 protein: CSEMDRGMNTEAFF. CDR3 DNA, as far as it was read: TGCAGCGAGATGGACAGGGGGATGAACACTGAA.

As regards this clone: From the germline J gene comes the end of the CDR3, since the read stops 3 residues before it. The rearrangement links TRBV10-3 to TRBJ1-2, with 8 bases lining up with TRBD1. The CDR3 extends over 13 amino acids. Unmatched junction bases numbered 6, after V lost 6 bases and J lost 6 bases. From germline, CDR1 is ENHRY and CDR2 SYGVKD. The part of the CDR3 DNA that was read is TGTGCCATCAGGGGACAGGAGGCGAATGGC. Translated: CAIRGQEANG. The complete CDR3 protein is CAIRGQEANGYTF.

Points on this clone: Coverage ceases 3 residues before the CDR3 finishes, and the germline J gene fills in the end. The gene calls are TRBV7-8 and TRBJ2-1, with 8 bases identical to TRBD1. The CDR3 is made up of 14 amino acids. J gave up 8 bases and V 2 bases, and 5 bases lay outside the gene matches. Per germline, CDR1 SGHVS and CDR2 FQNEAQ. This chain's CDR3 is CASSLQGAYYEQFF. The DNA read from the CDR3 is TGTGCCAGCAGCTTACAGGGGGCGTACTATGAG.

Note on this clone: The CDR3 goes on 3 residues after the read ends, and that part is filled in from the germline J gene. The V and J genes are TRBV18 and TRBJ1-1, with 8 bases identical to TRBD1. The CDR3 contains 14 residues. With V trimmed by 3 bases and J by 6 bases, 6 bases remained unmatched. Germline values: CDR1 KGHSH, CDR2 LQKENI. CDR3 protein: CASSPHGQGPEAFF. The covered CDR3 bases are TGTGCCAGCTCACCTCATGGACAGGGACCTGAA.

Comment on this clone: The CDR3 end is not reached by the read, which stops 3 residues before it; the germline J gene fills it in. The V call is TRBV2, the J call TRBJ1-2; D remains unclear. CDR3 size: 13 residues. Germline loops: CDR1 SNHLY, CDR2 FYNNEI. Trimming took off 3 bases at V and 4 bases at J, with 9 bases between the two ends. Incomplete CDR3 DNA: TGTGCCAGCAGTGACGGAGCGGCCTATGGC. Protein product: CASSDGAAYG. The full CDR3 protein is CASSDGAAYGYTF.

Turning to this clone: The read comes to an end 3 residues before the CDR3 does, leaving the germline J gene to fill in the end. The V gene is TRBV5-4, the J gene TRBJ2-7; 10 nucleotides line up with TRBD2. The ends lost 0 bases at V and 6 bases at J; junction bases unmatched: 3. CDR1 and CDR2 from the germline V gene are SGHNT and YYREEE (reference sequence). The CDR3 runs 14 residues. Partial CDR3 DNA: TGTGCCAGCAGCTTGGACCTAGCGGGAGCCGAG. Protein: CASSLDLAGAE. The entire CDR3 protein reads CASSLDLAGAEQYF.

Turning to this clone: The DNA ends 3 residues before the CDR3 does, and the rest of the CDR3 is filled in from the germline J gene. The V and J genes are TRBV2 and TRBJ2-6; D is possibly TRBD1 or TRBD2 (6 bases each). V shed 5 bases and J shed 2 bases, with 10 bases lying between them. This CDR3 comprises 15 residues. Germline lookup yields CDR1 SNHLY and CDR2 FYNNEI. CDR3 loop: CASSQGGPGANVLTF. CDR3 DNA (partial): TGTGCCAGCAGTCAAGGGGGGCCTGGGGCCAACGTC.

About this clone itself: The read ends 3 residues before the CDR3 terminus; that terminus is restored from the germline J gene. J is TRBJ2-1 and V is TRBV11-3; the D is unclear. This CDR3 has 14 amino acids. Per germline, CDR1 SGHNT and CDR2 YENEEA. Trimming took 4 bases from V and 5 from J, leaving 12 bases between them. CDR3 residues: CASSSELADNEQFF. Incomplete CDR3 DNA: TGTGCCAGCAGCTCCGAGTTGGCAGACAATGAG.

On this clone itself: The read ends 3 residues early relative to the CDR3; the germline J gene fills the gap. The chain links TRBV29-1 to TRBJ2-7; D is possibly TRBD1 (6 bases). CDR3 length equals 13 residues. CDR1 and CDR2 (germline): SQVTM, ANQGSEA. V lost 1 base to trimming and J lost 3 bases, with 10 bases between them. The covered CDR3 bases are TGCAGCGTTGAAGGGGGGCCCAGCTACGAG. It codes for CSVEGGPSYE. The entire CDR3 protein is CSVEGGPSYEQYF.

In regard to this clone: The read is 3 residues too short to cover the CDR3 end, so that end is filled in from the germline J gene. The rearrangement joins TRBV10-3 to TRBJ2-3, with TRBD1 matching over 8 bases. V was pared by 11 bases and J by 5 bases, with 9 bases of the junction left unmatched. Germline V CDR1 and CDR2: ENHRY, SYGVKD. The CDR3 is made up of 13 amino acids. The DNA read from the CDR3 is TGTGCCCTATCGACAGGGGATGAAGATACG. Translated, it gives CALSTGDEDT. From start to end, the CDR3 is CALSTGDEDTQYF.

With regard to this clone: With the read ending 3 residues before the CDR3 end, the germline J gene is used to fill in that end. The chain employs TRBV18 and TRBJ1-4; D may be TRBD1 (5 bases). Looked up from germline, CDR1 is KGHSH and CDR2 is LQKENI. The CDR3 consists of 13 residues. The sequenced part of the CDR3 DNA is TGTGCCAGCTCACGCTTTCAGGGCGGTGAA. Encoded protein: CASSRFQGGE. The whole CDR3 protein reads CASSRFQGGELFF.

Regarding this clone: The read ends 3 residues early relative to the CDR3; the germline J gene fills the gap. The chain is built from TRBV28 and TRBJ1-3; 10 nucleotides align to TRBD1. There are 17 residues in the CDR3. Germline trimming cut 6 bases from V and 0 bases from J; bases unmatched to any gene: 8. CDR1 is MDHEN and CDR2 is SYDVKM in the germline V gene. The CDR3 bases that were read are TGTGCCAGCAGCTCCTCGACAGGGGGCTACTCTGGAAACACC. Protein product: CASSSSTGGYSGNT. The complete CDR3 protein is CASSSSTGGYSGNTIYF.

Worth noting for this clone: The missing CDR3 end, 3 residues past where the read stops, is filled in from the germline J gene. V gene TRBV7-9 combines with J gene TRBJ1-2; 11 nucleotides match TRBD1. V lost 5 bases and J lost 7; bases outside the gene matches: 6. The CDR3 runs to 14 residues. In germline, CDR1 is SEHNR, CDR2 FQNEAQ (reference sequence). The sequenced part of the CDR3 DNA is TGTGCCAGCAGCCGAGGACAGGGGGCGGGTGGC. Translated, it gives CASSRGQGAGG. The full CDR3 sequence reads CASSRGQGAGGYTF.

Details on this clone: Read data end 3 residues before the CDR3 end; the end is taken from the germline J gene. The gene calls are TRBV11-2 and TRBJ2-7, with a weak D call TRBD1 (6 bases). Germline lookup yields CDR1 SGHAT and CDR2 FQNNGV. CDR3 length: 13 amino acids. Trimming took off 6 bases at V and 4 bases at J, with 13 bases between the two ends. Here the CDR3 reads CASREWGPYEQYF. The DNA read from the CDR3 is TGTGCCAGCAGGGAATGGGGGCCTTACGAG.

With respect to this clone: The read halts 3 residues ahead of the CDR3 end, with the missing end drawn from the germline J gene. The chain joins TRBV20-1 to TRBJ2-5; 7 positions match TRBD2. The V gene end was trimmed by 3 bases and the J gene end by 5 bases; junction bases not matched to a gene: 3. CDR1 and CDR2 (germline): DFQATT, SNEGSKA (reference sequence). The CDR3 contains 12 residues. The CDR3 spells CSASWEGETQYF. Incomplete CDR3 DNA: TGCAGTGCTAGTTGGGAGGGGGAGACC.

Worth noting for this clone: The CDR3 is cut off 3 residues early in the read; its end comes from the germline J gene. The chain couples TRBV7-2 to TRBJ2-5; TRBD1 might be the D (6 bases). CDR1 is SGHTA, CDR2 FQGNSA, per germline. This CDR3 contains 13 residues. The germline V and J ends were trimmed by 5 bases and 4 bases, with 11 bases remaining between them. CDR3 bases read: TGTGCCAGCAGCAGGGGGAGTTCAGAGACC. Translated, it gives CASSRGSSET. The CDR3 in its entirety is CASSRGSSETQYF.

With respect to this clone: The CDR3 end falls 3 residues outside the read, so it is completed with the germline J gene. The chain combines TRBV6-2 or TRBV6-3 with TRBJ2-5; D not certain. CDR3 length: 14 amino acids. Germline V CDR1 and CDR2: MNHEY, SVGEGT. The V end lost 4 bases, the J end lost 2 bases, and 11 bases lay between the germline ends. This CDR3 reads CASSSTIGQETQYF. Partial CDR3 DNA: TGTGCCAGCAGTTCCACCATAGGGCAAGAGACC.

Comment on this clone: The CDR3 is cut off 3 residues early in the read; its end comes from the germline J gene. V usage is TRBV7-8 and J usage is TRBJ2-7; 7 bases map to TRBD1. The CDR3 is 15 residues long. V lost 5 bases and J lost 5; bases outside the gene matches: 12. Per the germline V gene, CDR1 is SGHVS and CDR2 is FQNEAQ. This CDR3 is CASSPERGGRNEQYF. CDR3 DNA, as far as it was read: TGTGCCAGCAGCCCGGAGCGAGGGGGCCGCAACGAG.